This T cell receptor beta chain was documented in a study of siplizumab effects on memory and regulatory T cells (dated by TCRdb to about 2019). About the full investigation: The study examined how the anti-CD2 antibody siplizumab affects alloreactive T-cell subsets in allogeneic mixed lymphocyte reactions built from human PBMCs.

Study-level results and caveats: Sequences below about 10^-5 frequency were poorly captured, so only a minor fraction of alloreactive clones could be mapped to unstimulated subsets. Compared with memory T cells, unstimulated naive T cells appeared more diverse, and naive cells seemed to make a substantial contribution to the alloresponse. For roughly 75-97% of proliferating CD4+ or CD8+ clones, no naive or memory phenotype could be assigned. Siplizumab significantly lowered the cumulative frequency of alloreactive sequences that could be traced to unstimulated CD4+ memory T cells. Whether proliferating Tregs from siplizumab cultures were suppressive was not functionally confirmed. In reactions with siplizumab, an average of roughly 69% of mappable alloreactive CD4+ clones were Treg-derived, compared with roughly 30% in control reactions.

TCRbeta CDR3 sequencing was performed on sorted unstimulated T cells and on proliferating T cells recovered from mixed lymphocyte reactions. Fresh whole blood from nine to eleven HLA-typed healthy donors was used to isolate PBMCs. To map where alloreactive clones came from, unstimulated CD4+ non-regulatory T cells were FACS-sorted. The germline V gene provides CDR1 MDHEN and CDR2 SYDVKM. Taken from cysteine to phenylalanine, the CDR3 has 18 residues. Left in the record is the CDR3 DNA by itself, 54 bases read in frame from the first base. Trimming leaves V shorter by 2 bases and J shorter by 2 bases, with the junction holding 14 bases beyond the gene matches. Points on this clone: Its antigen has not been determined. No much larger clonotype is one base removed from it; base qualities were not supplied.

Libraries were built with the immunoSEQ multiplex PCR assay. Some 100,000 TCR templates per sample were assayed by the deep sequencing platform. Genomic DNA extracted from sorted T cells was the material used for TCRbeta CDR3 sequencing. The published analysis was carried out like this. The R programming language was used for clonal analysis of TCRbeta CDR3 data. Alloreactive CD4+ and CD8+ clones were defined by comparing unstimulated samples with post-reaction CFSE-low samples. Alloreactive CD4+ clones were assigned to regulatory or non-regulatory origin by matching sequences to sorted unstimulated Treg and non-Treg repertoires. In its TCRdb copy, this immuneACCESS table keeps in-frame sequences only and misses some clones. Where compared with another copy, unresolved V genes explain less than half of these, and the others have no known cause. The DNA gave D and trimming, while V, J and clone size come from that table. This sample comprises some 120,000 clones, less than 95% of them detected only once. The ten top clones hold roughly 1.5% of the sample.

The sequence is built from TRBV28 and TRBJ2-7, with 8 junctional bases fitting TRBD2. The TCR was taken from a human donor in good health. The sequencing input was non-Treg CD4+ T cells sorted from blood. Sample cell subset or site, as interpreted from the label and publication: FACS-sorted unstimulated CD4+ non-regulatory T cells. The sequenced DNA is TGTGCCAGCAGTTTAAGAGTGACTAGCGCGTACCCAACCTACGAGCAGTACTTC. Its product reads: CASSLRVTSAYPTYEQYF.